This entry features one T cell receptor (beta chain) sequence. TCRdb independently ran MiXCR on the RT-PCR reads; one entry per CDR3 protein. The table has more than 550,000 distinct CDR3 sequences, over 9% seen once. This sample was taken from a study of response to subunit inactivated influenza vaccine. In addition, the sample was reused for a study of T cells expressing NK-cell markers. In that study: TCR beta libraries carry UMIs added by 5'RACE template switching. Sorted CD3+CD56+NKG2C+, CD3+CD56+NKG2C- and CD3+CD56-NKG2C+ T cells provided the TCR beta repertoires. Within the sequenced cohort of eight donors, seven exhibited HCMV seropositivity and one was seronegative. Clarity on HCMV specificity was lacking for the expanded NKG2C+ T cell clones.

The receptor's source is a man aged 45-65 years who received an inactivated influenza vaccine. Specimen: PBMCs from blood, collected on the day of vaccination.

The CDR3 is CASSLGGSIPEQFF. CDR3 sequence (DNA): TGTGCCAGCAGTTTAGGTGGTTCGATCCCGGAGCAGTTCTTC. The J gene is TRBJ2-1, the V gene TRBV12-3 or TRBV12-4; no clear D. The V and J ends lost 1 base and 10 bases respectively, with 14 bases between them. The CDR3 contains 14 residues.